The source of this TCR beta chain is a study of cytomegalovirus exposure and HLA in healthy donors (dated by TCRdb to about 2017). Context from the whole study: An earlier analysis of some 600 of the donors reported 276 Gb of sequence data and 95 million to 130 million unique TCR beta sequences obtained from roughly 170 million T cells. An early release covering just under 650 HLA-typed donors comprised about 310 gigabases of sequencing data and about 90 million unique TCR sequences. Among the roughly 390 genotyped donors, 81% belonged to the genetic ancestry cluster associated with self-reported Caucasian donors. The aim of the study was to test whether cataloging public T cell receptors could identify signatures of past pathogen exposure. The study profiled the T cell repertoires of some 610 subjects by immunosequencing and related them to cytomegalovirus serostatus. Along with the approximately 700-subject first cohort, a separate validation cohort of around 120 different subjects was used. The study combined high-throughput TCR immunosequencing, statistical association of individual TCRs with disease status, and machine learning to predict cytomegalovirus infection status. In a later analysis, previously published TCR beta repertoires from 666 donors were re-analyzed and high-resolution HLA genotyping was added so that TCR occurrence patterns could be studied. Rather than using new phenotypic data, the later analysis identified candidate immune exposures from TCR beta sequences and from how often those sequences occurred across donors. An earlier analysis of fewer than 700 of the donors applied high-throughput TCR beta sequencing to assess whether each TCR beta V gene segment acted as functional or pseudogenic. Donor age, sex, ethnicity and CMV serostatus were compiled together with the repertoire data. In a later genetic analysis, genome-wide SNP genotypes for about 65% of the 666 donors were used, and that subset was treated as a discovery cohort. Every repertoire in the discovery cohort had been generated on one and the same sequencing platform. Both class I and class II loci were covered by HLA typing, at four-digit resolution. Typing coverage varied by locus: roughly 629-640 donors for A, B, C, DRB1 and DQB1; roughly 520 for DQA1; around 610 for DPA1; approximately 490 for DPB1. Five DR-DQ haplotypes were handled as single units for association and clustering, since linkage in the cohort was strong. Among around 400 genotyped donors of the cohort, an average of approximately 230,000 unique TCR beta nucleotide sequences were sequenced per donor, around 20% of them non-productive.

The library was made by the immunoSEQ multiplex PCR assay. For the multiplex PCR, a mixture combining 60 forward primers for TCR Vbeta segments and 13 reverse primers for TCR Jbeta segments was used. The CDR3 region of rearranged TCR beta genes was amplified from genomic DNA with a multiplex PCR assay. Amplified TCR beta libraries were sequenced as 87-base-pair reads on the Illumina HiSeq System. The authors processed their data as follows. In a later analysis, tens of millions of unique TCR beta chains were counted across the 500 to 850 repertoires, and roughly 11 million of these chains were shared by at least two donors. Raw reads were error-corrected and collapsed into unique sequences by a nearest-neighbor algorithm in which closely related sequences were merged to remove PCR and sequencing errors. V, D and J gene segments were assigned by aligning CDR3 sequences to IMGT reference sequences. For a sequence to be retained, a match of at least six nucleotides was required to both a V gene segment and a J gene segment. Rearrangements were called productive when the CDR3 lacked stop codons and stayed in frame with V and J; all others were non-productive. Following IMGT convention, CDR3 was defined as the stretch from the second conserved V-encoded cysteine up to the conserved J-encoded phenylalanine. The earlier analysis of a few hundred of the donors excluded sequences that lacked an unambiguous match to a single V gene segment. In an earlier analysis of more than 500 of the donors, a V segment was called functional when productive rearrangements were above 56.7%, and segregating when the standard deviation between donors exceeded 5%. To diagnose cytomegalovirus status from the catalog of TCR beta chain sequences, a statistical classification framework was built. A later analysis assigned V and J genes by comparing TCR nucleotide sequences with IMGT/GENE-DB human TR gene sequences. The TCRdist pipeline was used in a later analysis to assign CDR3 sequences and most-parsimonious VDJ recombination scenarios. In a later analysis, each TCR beta chain was defined by its CDR3 amino acid sequence together with its V-gene family, and reads lacking a unique V-gene family were excluded. To address suspected cross-contamination and a sequencing artifact, a later analysis removed over 500 highly shared, low-generation-probability nucleotide sequences. In a later analysis, a clonal expansion index was calculated for each public chain from normalized within-repertoire ranks of inferred template counts. A later analysis computed generation probabilities with a VDJ recombination model fitted to out-of-frame rearrangements, and checked the results against IGoR. Hypergeometric tests were used in a later analysis to score TCR-TCR, TCR-HLA and TCR-CMV co-occurrence, with a repertoire-size bias correction applied to the TCR pairs. A later analysis estimated false discovery rates by permuting HLA or CMV assignments 20 times. A later analysis grouped co-occurring TCRs with DBSCAN, adding TCRdist sequence similarity when clustering within HLA-allele-positive subsets. For co-occurrence clustering, repertoires with fewer than 30,000 or more than 120,000 public chains were excluded, along with a handful of repertoires with anomalous nucleotide sharing. In its TCRdb copy, this immuneACCESS table keeps in-frame sequences only and misses some clones. Where compared with another copy, unresolved V genes explain less than half of these, and the others have no known cause. The DNA was the basis for D and trimming; V, J and clone size are from that table. This sample is represented by under 300,000 clones; around nine tenths of them were singletons. Of the sample, about 1.5% falls within the top ten clones.

Cut back by 5 bases and 0 bases, the V and J ends lie 9 bases apart. The CDR3 contains 14 residues, cysteine and phenylalanine counted. The entry retains the CDR3 DNA only, 42 bases that are in frame from base 1. According to the germline V gene, CDR1 reads LGHNT and CDR2 reads FRNRAP. About this clone itself: Its antigen is not yet known. The record has no base qualities; no much larger clone is one base away.

The paper as a whole reports these results and caveats: Sequencing depth was assumed to be roughly uniform across donors in the presence/absence analyses, though that assumption may not hold. A later analysis reported that several top co-occurrence clusters appeared linked to parvovirus B19, influenza, CMV and Epstein-Barr virus. A few of the identified cytomegalovirus-associated TCR beta chains were confirmed in vitro to be specific for cytomegalovirus antigens. When HLA alleles, especially DR and DQ, strongly co-occurred, attributing TCR associations to individual alleles was difficult. Linkage disequilibrium might explain the correlated functional status among segregating V segments, but an unknown experimental factor could not be ruled out. Some IMGT-functional V segments, including TRBV6-2 and TRBV6-3, could not be distinguished by the 87-base-pair reads and were therefore excluded. In an earlier analysis of around 600 of the donors, most TCR beta V segments appeared in productive rearrangements about 87% or about 30% of the time, broadly matching IMGT annotations. Because HLA typing was missing for some donors at each locus, association tests included only the typed subset. A later genetic analysis associated a missense DCLRE1C variant with V-gene and J-gene trimming of TCR beta chains, and an independent cohort replicated the association. A later analysis associated 16,951 TCR beta sequences with specific HLA alleles at a false discovery rate of 0.05. In a later genetic analysis, fewer N-insertions in productive TCRs were reported among donors in an Asian-associated ancestry cluster than the roughly 700-donor mean. In a later analysis, HLA-associated TCR beta chains were found to be more clonally expanded and to have lower generation probabilities than equally common non-associated chains. Because counts were too low, about 15 rarely observed V segments, including chromosome 9 orphons, were left out of the earlier analysis of about 500 of the donors. A later analysis found that TCR association rates varied across HLA loci, with DRB1 alleles showing the most associated TCRs and HLA-C alleles the fewest. Across donors, most TCR sequences were observed very rarely, whereas some public TCRs were present in many individuals. For the cohort, immune exposure information was limited to CMV serostatus. The authors suggested that the approach could potentially be extended to other disease states and immunological phenotypes. The study gave a list of roughly 150 TCR beta chains associated with cytomegalovirus. The classifier was reported to diagnose cytomegalovirus status with high specificity and sensitivity in both the original and validation cohorts. This cohort had only TCR beta chains sequenced, and the lack of alpha or paired-chain data limited which features could be detected. A later analysis found that most CMV-associated TCR beta chains appeared HLA-restricted, with HLA associations seemingly driven largely by CMV exposure. A cluster of highly shared sequence variants was judged likely to be a technical artifact of the sequencing pipeline. A further reported finding was that TCR beta sequences accurately predicted the HLA-A and HLA-B alleles for most subjects in the first cohort.

The cohort was made up of approximately 670 healthy bone marrow donors. All cohort members were sampled while nominally healthy, although unrecorded immune exposures were likely present. The donor tested CMV seronegative and was one of the 352 seronegative cohort members. A peripheral blood sample was provided by each donor, and peripheral blood mononuclear cells were used for TCR beta sequencing. Genomic DNA extraction from the blood cell samples was performed with the Qiagen DNeasy Blood Extraction Kit. Sample: PBMCs. The sequence was collected from a girl under 10 years old in good health and CMV-seronegative. The chain was built from TRBV12-5 and TRBJ2-3, and TRBD2 may be the D gene, going by 5 matching bases. The CDR3 is CASGGAASTDTQYF. The nucleotide sequence reads TGTGCTAGTGGTGGAGCGGCCAGCACAGATACGCAGTATTTT.